This T cell receptor beta chain derives from a study of blood T cell repertoires in COVID-19. Libraries were prepared by immunoSEQ multiplex PCR; TCRdb keeps only in-frame clonotypes and omits some of them. The sample lists approximately 300,000 clones; over 75% were seen once. Germline values: CDR1 SEHNR, CDR2 FQNEAQ (reference sequence). The CDR3 runs to 15 residues. V shed 4 bases, J shed 8 bases, and the junction held 3 bases outside the gene matches. This sequence joins TRBV7-9 and TRBJ2-2; 14 nucleotides match TRBD2. The source is a woman under 40 with COVID-19, enrolled during active disease. Specimen: peripheral blood. The CDR3 protein is CASSSGLAGAGELFF. The CDR3 nucleotides read TGTGCCAGCAGCTCGGGACTAGCGGGAGCGGGGGAGCTGTTTTTT.